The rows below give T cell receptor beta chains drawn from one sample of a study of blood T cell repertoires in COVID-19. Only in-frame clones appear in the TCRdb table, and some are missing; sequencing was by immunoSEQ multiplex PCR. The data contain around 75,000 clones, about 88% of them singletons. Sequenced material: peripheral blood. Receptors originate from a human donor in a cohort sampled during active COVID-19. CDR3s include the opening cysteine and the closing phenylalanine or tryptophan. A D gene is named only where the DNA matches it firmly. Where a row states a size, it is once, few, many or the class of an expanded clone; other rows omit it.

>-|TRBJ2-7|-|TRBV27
TGTGCCAGCAGATGGGCTACGCGCTCCTACGAGCAGTACTTC
CASRWATRSYEQYF
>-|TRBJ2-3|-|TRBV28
TGTGCCAGCGCTCGGGCTAGCCCGACAGATACGCAGTATTTT
CASARASPTDTQYF
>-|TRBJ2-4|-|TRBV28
TGTGCCAGCAGTTTACATCAATCGACGGGGAAAAACATTCAGTACTTC
CASSLHQSTGKNIQYF
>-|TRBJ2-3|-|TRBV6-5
TGTGCCAGCAGAGCCGGGACTGGGATCGGTACGCAGTATTTT
CASRAGTGIGTQYF
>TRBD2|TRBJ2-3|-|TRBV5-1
TGCGCCAGCAGCTTGCCACTAGCGGGAGAGCTAGATACGCAGTATTTT
CASSLPLAGELDTQYF
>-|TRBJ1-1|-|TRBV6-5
TGTGCCAGTCAAGGGGTGAACACTGAAGCTTTCTTT
CASQGVNTEAFF
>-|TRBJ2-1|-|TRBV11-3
TGTGCCAGCAGCCCCCCGGGGAGGGGGGAGCAGTTCTTC
CASSPPGRGEQFF
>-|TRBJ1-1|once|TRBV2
TGTGCCAGCAGTTCCATCCTTCTGTCGGGAGCTTTCTTT
CASSSILLSGAFF
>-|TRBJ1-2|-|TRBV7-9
TGTGCCAGCACCCTTTTACAGACTAACTATGGCTACACCTTC
CASTLLQTNYGYTF
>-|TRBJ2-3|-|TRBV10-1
TGCGCCAGCAGCAACAGGGCAGATACGCAGTATTTT
CASSNRADTQYF
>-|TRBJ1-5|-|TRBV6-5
TGTGCCAGCAGAGCGGACCCATCCAATCAGCCCCAGCATTTT
CASRADPSNQPQHF
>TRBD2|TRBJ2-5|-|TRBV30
TGTGCCTGGAGTGCGGGGCTAGCGGGAGGGCAAGAGACCCAGTACTTC
CAWSAGLAGGQETQYF
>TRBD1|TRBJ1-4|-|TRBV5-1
TGCGCCAGCAGCTTGGGAGGACAGGGTGAAAAACTGTTTTTT
CASSLGGQGEKLFF
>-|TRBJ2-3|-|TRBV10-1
TGCGCCAGCAGTCGACGGGGTGGCACAGATACGCAGTATTTT
CASSRRGGTDTQYF
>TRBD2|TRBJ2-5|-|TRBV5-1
TGCGCCAGCAGCATTGGGACTAGCTCCCAAGAGACCCAGTACTTC
CASSIGTSSQETQYF
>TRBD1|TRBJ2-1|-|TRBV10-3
TGTGCCATCAGTGGGAGACAGGGGGACAATGAGCAGTTCTTC
CAISGRQGDNEQFF
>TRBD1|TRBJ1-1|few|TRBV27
TGTGCCAGCAAACAAAGGTGGCAGGGGGCGCCGGAGGCGATCTTT
CASKQRWQGAPEAIF
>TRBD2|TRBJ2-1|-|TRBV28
TGTGCTCATACGACTAGCGGGAGGCCGCAGTTCTTC
CAHTTSGRPQFF
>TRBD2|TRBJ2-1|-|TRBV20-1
TGCAGTGCTAGTGTAGCGGGAGTGGAGTACAATGAGCAGTTCTTC
CSASVAGVEYNEQFF
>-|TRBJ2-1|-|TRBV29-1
TGCAGCGTGCTGGGACTCCCGAGCTCCTACAATGAGCAGTTCTTC
CSVLGLPSSYNEQFF
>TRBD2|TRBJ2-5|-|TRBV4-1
TGCGCCAGCAGCCCAGGGACTAGCGGGAGGGCCGGGGAGACCCAGTACTTC
CASSPGTSGRAGETQYF
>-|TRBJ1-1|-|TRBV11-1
TGTGCCAGCAGCTTATGGGCACTTGGGACTGAAGCTTTCTTT
CASSLWALGTEAFF
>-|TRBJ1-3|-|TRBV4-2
TGTGCCAGCAGCCCCGCGGGAGGTTCGGGAAACACCATATATTTT
CASSPAGGSGNTIYF
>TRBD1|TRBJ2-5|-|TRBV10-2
TGCGCCAGCAGGGACACAGGGGAGACGGAGACCCAGTACTTC
CASRDTGETETQYF
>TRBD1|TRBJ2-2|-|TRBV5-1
TGCGCCAGCAGCGGACAGGGAGGTGGCGGGGAGCTGTTTTTT
CASSGQGGGGELFF
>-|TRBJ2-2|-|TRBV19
TGTGCCAGTACCCCGAGGCTGTCGACCGGGGAGCTGTTTTTT
CASTPRLSTGELFF
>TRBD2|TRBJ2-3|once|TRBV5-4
TGTGCCAGCAGCCTTAGCGGGGAGACGCAGTATTTT
CASSLSGETQYF
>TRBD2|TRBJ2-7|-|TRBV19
TGTGCCAGTAGTATCACCCTACCGGGACTAGCGGATACCTACGAGCAGTACTTC
CASSITLPGLADTYEQYF
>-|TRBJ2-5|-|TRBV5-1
TGCGCCAGCAGCTTGGAGCCGCAAGAGACCCAGTACTTC
CASSLEPQETQYF
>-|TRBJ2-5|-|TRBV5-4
TGTGCCAGCAGCGTCTCCAGGGAGGTCCAAGAGACCCAGTACTTC
CASSVSREVQETQYF
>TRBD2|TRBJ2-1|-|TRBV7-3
TGTGCCAGCAGCTCCCTAGCGGACCCCTACAATGAGCAGTTCTTC
CASSSLADPYNEQFF
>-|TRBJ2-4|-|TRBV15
TGTGCCACCAGCAGAGATCAACAGGAATGGTACTTC
CATSRDQQEWYF